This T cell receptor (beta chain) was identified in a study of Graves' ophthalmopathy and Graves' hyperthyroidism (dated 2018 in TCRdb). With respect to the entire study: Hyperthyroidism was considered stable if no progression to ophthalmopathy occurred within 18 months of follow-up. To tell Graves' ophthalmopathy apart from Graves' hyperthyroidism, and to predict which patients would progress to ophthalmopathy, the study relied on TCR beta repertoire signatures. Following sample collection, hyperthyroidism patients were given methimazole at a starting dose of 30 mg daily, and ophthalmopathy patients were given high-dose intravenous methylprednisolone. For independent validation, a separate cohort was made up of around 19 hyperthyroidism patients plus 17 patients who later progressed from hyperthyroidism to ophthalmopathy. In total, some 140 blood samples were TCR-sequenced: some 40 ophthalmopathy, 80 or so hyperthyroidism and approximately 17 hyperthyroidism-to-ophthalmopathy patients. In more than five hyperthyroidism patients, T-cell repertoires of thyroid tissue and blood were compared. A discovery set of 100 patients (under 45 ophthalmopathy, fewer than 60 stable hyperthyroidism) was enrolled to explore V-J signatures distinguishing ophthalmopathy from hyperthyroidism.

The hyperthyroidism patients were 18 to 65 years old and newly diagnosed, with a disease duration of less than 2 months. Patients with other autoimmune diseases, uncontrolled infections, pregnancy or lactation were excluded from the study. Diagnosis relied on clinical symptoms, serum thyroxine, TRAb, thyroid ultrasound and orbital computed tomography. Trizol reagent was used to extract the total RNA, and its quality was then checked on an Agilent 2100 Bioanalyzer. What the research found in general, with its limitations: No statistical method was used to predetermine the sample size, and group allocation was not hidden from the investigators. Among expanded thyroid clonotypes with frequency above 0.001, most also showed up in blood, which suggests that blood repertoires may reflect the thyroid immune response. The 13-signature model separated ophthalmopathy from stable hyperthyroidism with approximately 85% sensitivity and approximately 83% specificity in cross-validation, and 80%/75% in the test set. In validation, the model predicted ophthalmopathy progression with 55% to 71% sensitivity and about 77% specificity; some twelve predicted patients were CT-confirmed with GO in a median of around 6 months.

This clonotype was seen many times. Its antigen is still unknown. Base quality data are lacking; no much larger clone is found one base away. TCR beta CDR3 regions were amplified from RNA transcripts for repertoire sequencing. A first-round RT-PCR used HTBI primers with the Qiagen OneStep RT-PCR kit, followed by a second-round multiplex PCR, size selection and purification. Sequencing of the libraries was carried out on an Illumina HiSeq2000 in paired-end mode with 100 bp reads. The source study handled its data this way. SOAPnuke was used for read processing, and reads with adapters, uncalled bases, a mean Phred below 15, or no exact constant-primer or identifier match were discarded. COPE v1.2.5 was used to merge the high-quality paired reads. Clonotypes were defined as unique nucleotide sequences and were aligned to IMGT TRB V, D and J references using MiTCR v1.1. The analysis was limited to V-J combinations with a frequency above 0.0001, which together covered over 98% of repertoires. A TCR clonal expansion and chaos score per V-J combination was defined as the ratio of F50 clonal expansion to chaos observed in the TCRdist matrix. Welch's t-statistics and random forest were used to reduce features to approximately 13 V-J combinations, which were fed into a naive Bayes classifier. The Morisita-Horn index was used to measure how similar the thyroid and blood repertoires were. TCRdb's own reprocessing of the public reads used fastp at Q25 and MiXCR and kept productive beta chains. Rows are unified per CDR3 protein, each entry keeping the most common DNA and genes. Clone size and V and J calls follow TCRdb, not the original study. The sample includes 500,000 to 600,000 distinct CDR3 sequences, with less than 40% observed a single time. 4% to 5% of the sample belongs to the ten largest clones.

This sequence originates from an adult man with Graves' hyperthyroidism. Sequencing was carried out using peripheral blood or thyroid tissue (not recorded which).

Here is the DNA: TGTGCCAGCAGTGGTCGGCCCGGGACTAGCGGGAGTGTCAGCTCCTACGAGCAGTACTTC. Translated, this gives CASSGRPGTSGSVSSYEQYF. The chain joins TRBV2 to TRBJ2-7, and TRBD2 aligns with 14 junction nucleotides. The junction shows trimming of 4 bases on V and 0 bases on J, and the gene matches do not reach 14 bases of it. CDR1 and CDR2, per the germline V gene, are SNHLY and FYNNEI. The CDR3 sequence holds 20 residues, the cysteine and phenylalanine included. The kept DNA is CDR3 alone, 60 bases in frame from the first base.